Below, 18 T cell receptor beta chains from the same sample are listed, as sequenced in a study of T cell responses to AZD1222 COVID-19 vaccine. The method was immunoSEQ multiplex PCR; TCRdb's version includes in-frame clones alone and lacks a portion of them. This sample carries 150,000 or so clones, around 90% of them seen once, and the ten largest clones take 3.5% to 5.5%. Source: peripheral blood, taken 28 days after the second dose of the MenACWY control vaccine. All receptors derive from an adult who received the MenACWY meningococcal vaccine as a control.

The CDR3, as DNA: TGTGCCAGCTCACCTCTAGGGTATAATTCACCCCTCCACTTT. Protein product: CASSPLGYNSPLHF. The rearrangement joins TRBV18 to TRBJ1-6; no reliable D call. Trimming took off 3 bases at V and 4 bases at J, with 7 bases between the two ends. The CDR3 length is 14 residues. Germline V gene data show CDR1 as KGHSH and CDR2 as LQKENI.

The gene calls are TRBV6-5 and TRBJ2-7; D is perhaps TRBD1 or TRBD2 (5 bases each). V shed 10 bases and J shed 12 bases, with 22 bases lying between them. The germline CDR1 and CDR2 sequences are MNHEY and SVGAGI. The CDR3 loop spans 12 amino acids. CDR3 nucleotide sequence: TGTGCCACCGCCGATCCCGGGGCCAAGCGGTACTTC. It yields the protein CATADPGAKRYF.

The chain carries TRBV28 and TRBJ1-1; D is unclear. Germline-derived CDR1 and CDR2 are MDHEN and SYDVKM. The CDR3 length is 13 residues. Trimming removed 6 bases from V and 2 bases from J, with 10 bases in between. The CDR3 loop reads CASRGNRNTEAFF. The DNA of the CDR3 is TGTGCCAGCAGGGGGAATCGAAACACTGAAGCTTTCTTT.

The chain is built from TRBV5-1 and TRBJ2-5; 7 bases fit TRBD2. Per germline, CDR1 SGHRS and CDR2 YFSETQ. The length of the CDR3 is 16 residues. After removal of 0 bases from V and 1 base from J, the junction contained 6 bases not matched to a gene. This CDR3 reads CASSLAPSGIQETQYF. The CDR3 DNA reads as TGCGCCAGCAGCTTGGCTCCTAGCGGCATCCAAGAGACCCAGTACTTC.

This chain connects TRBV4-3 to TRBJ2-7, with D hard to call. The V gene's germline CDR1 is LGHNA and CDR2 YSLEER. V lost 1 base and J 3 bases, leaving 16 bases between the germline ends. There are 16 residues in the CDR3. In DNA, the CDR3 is TGCGCCAGCAGCCAAGGTGTAGCAGTTGGGCTCTACGAGCAGTACTTC. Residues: CASSQGVAVGLYEQYF.

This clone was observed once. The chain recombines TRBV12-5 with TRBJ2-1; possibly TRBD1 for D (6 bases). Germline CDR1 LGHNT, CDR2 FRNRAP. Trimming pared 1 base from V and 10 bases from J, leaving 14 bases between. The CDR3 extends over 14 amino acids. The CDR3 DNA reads TGTGCTAGTGGTTTGGGGGGGAAAGGGACAGAGCAGTTCTTC. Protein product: CASGLGGKGTEQFF.

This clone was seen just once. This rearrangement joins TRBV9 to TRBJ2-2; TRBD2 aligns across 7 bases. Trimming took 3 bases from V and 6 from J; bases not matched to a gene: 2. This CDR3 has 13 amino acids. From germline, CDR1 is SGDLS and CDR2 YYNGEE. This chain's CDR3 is CASSGLAAGELFF. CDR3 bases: TGTGCCAGCAGCGGGCTAGCGGCCGGGGAGCTGTTTTTT.

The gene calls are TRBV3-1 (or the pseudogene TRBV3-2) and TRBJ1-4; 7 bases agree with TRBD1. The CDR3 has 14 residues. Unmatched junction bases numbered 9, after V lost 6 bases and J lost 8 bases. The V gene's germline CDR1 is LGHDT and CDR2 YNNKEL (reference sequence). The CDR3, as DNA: TGTGCCAGCAGTACAGGGGCGAGACAGGAAAAACTGTTTTTT. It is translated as CASSTGARQEKLFF.

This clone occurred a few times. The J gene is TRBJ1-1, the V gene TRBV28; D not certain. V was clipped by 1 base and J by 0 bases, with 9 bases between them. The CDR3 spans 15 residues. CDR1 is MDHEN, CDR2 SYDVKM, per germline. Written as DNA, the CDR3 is TGTGCCAGCAGTTTATCCGCCAGGATGAACACTGAAGCTTTCTTT. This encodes CASSLSARMNTEAFF.

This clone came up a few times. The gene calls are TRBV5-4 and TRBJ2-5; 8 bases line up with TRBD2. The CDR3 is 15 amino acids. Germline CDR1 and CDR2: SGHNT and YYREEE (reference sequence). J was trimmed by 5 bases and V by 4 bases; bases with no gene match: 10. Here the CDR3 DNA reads TGTGCCAGCAGCCTGGGAGGAGTAGCGGGGGAGACCCAGTACTTC. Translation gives CASSLGGVAGETQYF. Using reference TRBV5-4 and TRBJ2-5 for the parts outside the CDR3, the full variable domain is ETGVTQSPTHLIKTRGQQVTLRCSSQSGHNTVSWYQQALGQGPQFIFQYYREEENGRGNFPPRFSGLQFPNYSSELNVNALELDDSALYLCASSLGGVAGETQYFGPGTRLLVL.

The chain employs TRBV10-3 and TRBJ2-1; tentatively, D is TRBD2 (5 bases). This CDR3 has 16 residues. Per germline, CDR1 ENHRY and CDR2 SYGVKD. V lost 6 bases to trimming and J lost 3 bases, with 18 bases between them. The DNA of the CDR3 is TGTGCCATCAGCACAGAAAATCAACTAGGCTACAATGAGCAGTTCTTC. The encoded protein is CAISTENQLGYNEQFF.

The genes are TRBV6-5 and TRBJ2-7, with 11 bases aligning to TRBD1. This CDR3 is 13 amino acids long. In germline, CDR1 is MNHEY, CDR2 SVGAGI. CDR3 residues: CGLRGTGGNEQYF. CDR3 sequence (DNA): TGTGGACTTAGGGGGACAGGGGGGAACGAGCAGTACTTC.

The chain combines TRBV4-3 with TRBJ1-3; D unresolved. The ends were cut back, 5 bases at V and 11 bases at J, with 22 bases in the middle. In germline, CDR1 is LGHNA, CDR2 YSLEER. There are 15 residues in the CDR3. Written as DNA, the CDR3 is TGCGCCAGCAGCTCCAACTCGCATAGGTATTGCGCCATATATTTT. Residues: CASSSNSHRYCAIYF.

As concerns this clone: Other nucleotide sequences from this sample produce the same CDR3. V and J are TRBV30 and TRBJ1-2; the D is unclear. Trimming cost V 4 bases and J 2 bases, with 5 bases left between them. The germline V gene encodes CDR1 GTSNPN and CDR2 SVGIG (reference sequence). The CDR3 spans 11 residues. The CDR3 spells CAWTGNYGYTF. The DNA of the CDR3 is TGTGCCTGGACGGGCAACTATGGCTACACCTTC. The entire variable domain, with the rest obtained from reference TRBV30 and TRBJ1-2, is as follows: SQTIHQWPATLVQPVGSPLSLECTVEGTSNPNLYWYRQAAGRGLQLLFYSVGIGQISSEVPQNLSASRPQDRQFILSSKKLLLSDSGFYLCAWTGNYGYTFGSGTRLTVV.

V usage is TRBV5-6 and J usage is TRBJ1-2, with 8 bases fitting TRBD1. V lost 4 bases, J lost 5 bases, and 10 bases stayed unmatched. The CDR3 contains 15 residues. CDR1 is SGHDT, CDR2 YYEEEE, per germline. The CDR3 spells CASSPMQGAGYGYTF. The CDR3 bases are TGTGCCAGCAGCCCAATGCAGGGGGCCGGTTATGGCTACACCTTC.

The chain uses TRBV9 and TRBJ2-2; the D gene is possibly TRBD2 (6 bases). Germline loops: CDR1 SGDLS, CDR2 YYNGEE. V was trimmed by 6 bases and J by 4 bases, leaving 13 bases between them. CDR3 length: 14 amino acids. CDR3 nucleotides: TGTGCCAGCACCTTGACTAGTTCCACCGGGGAGCTGTTTTTT. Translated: CASTLTSSTGELFF.

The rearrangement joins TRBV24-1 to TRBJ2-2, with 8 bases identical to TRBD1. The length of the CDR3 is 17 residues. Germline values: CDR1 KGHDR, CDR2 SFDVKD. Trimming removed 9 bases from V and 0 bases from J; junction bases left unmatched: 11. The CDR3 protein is CATAGVDRGANTGELFF. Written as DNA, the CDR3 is TGTGCCACCGCCGGCGTTGACAGGGGCGCGAACACCGGGGAGCTGTTTTTT.

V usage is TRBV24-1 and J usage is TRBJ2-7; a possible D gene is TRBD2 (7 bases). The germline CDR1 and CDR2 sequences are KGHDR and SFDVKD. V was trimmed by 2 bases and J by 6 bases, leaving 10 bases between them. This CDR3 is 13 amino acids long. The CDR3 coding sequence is TGTGCCACCAGTGATTCGGGGGGCCGCGAGCAGTACTTC. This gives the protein CATSDSGGREQYF.